The sample holds a few counts of the clone carrying this T cell receptor (beta chain). Its antigen is as yet unknown. As for treatment: roughly 10-day PBMC culture with coronavirus spike peptide pools or control peptides (ViraFEST assay). Peptide pool stimulation in ViraFEST expanded antigen-specific T cells, whose TCRs were then sequenced. This entry belongs to a study of vaccination and CD4 T cells after COVID-19. Findings and caveats of the study: Post-vaccination, and not before, a median roughly 86% of reactive clones appeared in convalescent patients.

Sequenced with the Oncomine TCR Beta short-read assay was DNA taken from cultured CD4+ T cells. Someone extracted genomic DNA from cultured CD4+ T cells. TCRdb re-called the PCR reads with MiXCR, one entry per CDR3 protein. The sample comprises 15,000 to 25,000 distinct CDR3 sequences, roughly three fifths of which are singletons, and about 10% rests with the top ten. The receptor comes from a human donor who had recovered from COVID-19. Sequenced: CD4+ T cells from blood, cultured in vitro.

The CDR3 coding sequence is TGTGCCAGTACCATAGGGACAGGGAGAAGCAATCAGCCCCAGCATTTT. Protein: CASTIGTGRSNQPQHF. The chain uses TRBV19 and TRBJ1-5; 9 bases agree with TRBD1. Unmatched junction bases numbered 8, after V lost 7 bases and J lost 1 base. Germline CDR1 LNHDA, CDR2 SQIVND (reference sequence). The CDR3 is 16 residues long.